These 18 T cell receptor beta chains were sequenced from one sample in a study of cytotoxic CD8 clonotypes in ibrutinib-treated CLL. Data came from immunoSEQ multiplex PCR; TCRdb stores just in-frame clones and leaves some out. The profile shows some 200,000 clones, 55% to 85% of them singletons. Here the sequenced sample was PBMCs, taken after 24 months of ibrutinib treatment. The source of these receptors is a human donor with chronic lymphocytic leukemia.

The table lists this clone with a few counts. J is TRBJ2-7 and V is TRBV18, with D possibly being TRBD2 (6 bases). V shed 6 bases and J shed 6 bases, with 30 bases lying between them. This CDR3 is 18 amino acids long. Per germline, CDR1 KGHSH and CDR2 LQKENI. This CDR3 reads CASSRPPPVWGEPLEQYF. The CDR3 DNA reads TGTGCCAGCTCGCGGCCGCCCCCGGTTTGGGGGGAGCCTCTCGAGCAGTACTTC.

This clone was recorded only once. The V and J genes are TRBV4-3 and TRBJ2-7; 9 bases line up with TRBD2. V shed 4 bases, J shed 2 bases, and the junction held 3 bases outside the gene matches. Germline V CDR1 and CDR2: LGHNA, YSLEER. The CDR3 consists of 14 residues. Here the CDR3 DNA reads TGCGCCAGCAGCCGTAGCGGGAGACCCTACGAGCAGTACTTC. Amino acids: CASSRSGRPYEQYF.

This clone was seen only once. V usage is TRBV2 and J usage is TRBJ1-5; the D is unclear. V was shortened by 3 bases and J by 4 bases, with 7 bases between the two germline ends. From germline, CDR1 is SNHLY and CDR2 FYNNEI. This CDR3 contains 13 residues. CDR3 amino acids: CASSDEGNQPQHF. DNA of the CDR3: TGTGCCAGCAGTGACGAAGGGAATCAGCCCCAGCATTTT.

The chain links TRBV2 to TRBJ2-5; D gene uncertain. The CDR3 consists of 13 residues. Germline-derived CDR1 and CDR2 are SNHLY and FYNNEI. The V and J ends lost 4 bases and 4 bases respectively, with 10 bases between them. CDR3 DNA sequence: TGTGCCAGCAGTGGCGACTCTGGAGAGACCCAGTACTTC. Translation: CASSGDSGETQYF.

This clone has a handful of counts. Germline is not matched at one junction end, which may reflect a read error. Here the CDR3 reads CASSITSGRANTGELFF. For the CDR3, the DNA is TGTGCCAGCAGCATAACTAGCGGGAGGGCGAACACCGGGGAGCTGTTTTTT. The J gene is TRBJ2-2, the V gene TRBV7-3; 13 bases agree with TRBD2. From germline, CDR1 is SGHTA and CDR2 FQGTGA. This CDR3 region has 17 residues.

CDR3 amino acids: CASTKLKLVETQYF. The DNA for the CDR3 is TGTGCCAGCACCAAACTTAAGCTTGTAGAGACCCAGTACTTC. This rearrangement joins TRBV7-6 to TRBJ2-5; D remains ambiguous. Trimming took off 7 bases at V and 4 bases at J, with 16 bases between the two ends. The CDR3 loop spans 14 amino acids. The germline CDR1 and CDR2 sequences are SGHVS and FNYEAQ.

V usage is TRBV29-1 and J usage is TRBJ2-3, with D possibly being TRBD1 (5 bases). The germline V gene encodes CDR1 SQVTM and CDR2 ANQGSEA. The CDR3 runs 13 residues. Trimming shortened V by 3 bases and J by 2 bases, and 9 bases separated the two germline ends. The CDR3: CSVEVTATDTQYF. The CDR3 nucleotides are TGCAGCGTTGAGGTGACAGCCACAGATACGCAGTATTTT.

J is TRBJ1-4 and V is TRBV5-6, with TRBD1 matching 8 bases. This CDR3 comprises 15 residues. V lost 2 bases, J lost 8 bases, and 8 bases stayed unmatched. Germline CDR1 is SGHDT and CDR2 is YYEEEE. This CDR3 reads CASSLTAGGLEKLFF. CDR3 sequence (DNA): TGTGCCAGCAGCTTAACGGCAGGGGGCTTGGAAAAACTGTTTTTT.

The chain links TRBV27 to TRBJ1-5; D call uncertain. The CDR3 is 14 amino acids. In germline, CDR1 is MNHEY, CDR2 SMNVEV (reference sequence). V was cut by 6 bases and J by 0 bases, with 9 bases left in between. CDR3 sequence reads: CASSVYPSNQPQHF. In DNA, the CDR3 is TGTGCCAGCAGCGTATACCCTAGCAATCAGCCCCAGCATTTT.

This chain joins TRBV11-2 and TRBJ2-2, with D unresolved. The length of the CDR3 is 14 residues. The ends were cut back, 5 bases at V and 3 bases at J, with 10 bases in the middle. Per germline, CDR1 SGHAT and CDR2 FQNNGV. The CDR3 protein is CASSTRDYTGELFF. As DNA, the CDR3 is TGTGCCAGCAGCACGCGAGACTACACCGGGGAGCTGTTTTTT.

J is TRBJ1-1 and V is TRBV4-2; 7 nucleotides line up with TRBD1. The CDR3 consists of 18 residues. Germline V lookup: CDR1 LGHNA, CDR2 YNFKEQ. The V gene end was trimmed by 0 bases and the J gene end by 7 bases; junction bases not matched to a gene: 17. In nucleotides, the CDR3 is TGTGCCAGCAGCCAAGATGCCCCTGGACAGGAGGGGATCCTTGAAGCTTTCTTT. Protein product: CASSQDAPGQEGILEAFF.

The V call is TRBV11-3, the J call TRBJ2-1; 9 nucleotides line up with TRBD2. The junction had 5 bases not matched to a gene; V was cut back by 5 bases and J by 3 bases. The length of the CDR3 is 15 residues. Germline CDR1 and CDR2: SGHNT and YENEEA. In DNA form, the CDR3 reads TGTGCCAGCAGCCACCTAGCGGGGTTCTACAATGAGCAGTTCTTC. The encoded protein is CASSHLAGFYNEQFF.

J is TRBJ2-7 and V is TRBV6-1; TRBD2 agrees at 7 bases. V shed 2 bases, J shed 2 bases, and the junction held 3 bases outside the gene matches. The CDR3 consists of 14 residues. Germline V gene lookup returns CDR1 MNHNS and CDR2 SASEGT. The CDR3 loop is CASSERGDPYEQYF. CDR3 nucleotides: TGTGCCAGCAGTGAACGGGGGGACCCCTACGAGCAGTACTTC.

The chain combines TRBV4-3 with TRBJ2-5; D is undetermined. V lost 0 bases, J lost 4 bases, and 9 bases lay in between. From germline, CDR1 is LGHNA and CDR2 YSLEER. The CDR3 loop spans 14 amino acids. The CDR3 sequence is CASSQDRSVETQYF. The CDR3 DNA reads as TGCGCCAGCAGCCAAGACCGTTCCGTAGAGACCCAGTACTTC.

CDR3 loop: CASSAALSRRFQETQYF. DNA of the CDR3: TGTGCCAGCAGCGCGGCCCTTTCTAGGCGATTCCAAGAGACCCAGTACTTC. The chain recombines TRBV9 with TRBJ2-5; D gene ambiguous. This CDR3 region has 17 residues. Deletions cut 3 bases from V and 1 base from J, with 19 bases between. Germline V CDR1 and CDR2: SGDLS, YYNGEE.

This clone was recorded a few times. The rearrangement joins TRBV11-3 to TRBJ2-1; D not resolved. Trimming pared 4 bases from V and 3 bases from J, leaving 7 bases between. The germline V gene encodes CDR1 SGHNT and CDR2 YENEEA. This CDR3 is built from 13 residues. CDR3 bases: TGTGCCAGCAGCTCCCCACACTACAATGAGCAGTTCTTC. This sequence encodes CASSSPHYNEQFF.

The sample holds a few counts of this clone. The V and J genes are TRBV7-2 and TRBJ2-4; 7 bases map to TRBD2. CDR1 is SGHTA, CDR2 FQGNSA, per germline. The trim removed 5 bases at V and 0 bases at J, leaving 4 bases unmatched. The CDR3 has 15 residues. CDR3 sequence: CASSPGRLAKNIQYF. CDR3 coding DNA: TGTGCCAGCAGCCCCGGGAGGTTAGCCAAAAACATTCAGTACTTC.

The chain is built from TRBV5-4 and TRBJ1-3; TRBD1 aligns across 12 bases. The CDR3 loop spans 18 amino acids. Looked up from germline, CDR1 is SGHNT and CDR2 is YYREEE (reference sequence). With 0 bases clipped from V and 2 bases from J, the junction kept 6 bases outside the gene matches. CDR3 residues: CASSLGWGQGAAGNTIYF. CDR3 coding DNA: TGTGCCAGCAGCTTGGGGTGGGGACAGGGGGCAGCTGGAAACACCATATATTTT.